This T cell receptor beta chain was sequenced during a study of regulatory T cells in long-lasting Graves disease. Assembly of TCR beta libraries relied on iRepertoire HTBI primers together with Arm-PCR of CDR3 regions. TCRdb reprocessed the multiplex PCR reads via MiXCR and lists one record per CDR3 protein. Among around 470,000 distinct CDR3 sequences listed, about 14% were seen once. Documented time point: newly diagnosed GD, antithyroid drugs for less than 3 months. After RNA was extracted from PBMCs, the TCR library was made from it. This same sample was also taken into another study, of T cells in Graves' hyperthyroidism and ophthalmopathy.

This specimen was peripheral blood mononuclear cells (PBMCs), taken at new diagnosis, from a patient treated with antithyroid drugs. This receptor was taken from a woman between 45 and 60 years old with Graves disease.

CDR3 in DNA: TGCGCCAGCAGCTTGCAGGGGACCTTTTTCTCTGGGGCCAACGTCCTGACTTTC. It yields the protein CASSLQGTFFSGANVLTF. The rearrangement uses TRBV5-1 and TRBJ2-6; perhaps TRBD1 as D (6 bases). The CDR3 is 18 residues long. Trimming removed 1 base from V and 0 bases from J, with 14 bases in between. CDR1 SGHRS and CDR2 YFSETQ come from the germline V gene. The complete variable domain, with remaining parts taken from reference TRBV5-1 and TRBJ2-6, reads KAGVTQTPRYLIKTRGQQVTLSCSPISGHRSVSWYQQTPGQGLQFLFEYFSETQRNKGNFPGRFSGRQFSNSRSEMNVSTLELGDSALYLCASSLQGTFFSGANVLTFGAGSRLTVL.